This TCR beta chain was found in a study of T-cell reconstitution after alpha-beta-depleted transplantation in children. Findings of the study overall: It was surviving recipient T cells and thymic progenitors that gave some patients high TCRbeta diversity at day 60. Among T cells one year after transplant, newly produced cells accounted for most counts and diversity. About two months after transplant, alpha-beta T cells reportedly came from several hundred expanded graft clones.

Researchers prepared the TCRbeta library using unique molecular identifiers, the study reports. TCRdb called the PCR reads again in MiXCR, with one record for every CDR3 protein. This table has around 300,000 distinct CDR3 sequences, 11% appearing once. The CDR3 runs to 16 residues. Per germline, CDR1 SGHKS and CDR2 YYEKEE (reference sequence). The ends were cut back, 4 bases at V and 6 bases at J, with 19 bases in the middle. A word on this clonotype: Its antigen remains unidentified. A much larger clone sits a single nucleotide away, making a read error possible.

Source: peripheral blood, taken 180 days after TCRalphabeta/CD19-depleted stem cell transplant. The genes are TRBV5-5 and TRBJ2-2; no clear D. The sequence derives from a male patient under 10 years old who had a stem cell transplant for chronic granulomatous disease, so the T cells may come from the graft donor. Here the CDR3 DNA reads TGTGCCAGCAGCCCGTGGCCTATCCCTGGGTCCGGGGAGCTGTTTTTT. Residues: CASSPWPIPGSGELFF.